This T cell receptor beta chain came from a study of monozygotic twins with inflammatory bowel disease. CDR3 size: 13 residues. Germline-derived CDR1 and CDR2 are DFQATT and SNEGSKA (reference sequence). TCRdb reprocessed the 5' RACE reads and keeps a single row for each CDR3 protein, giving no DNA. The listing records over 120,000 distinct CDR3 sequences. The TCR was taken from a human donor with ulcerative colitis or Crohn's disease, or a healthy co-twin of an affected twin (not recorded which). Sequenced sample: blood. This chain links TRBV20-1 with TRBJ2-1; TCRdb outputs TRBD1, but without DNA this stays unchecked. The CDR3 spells CSFPTGGRNEQFF.